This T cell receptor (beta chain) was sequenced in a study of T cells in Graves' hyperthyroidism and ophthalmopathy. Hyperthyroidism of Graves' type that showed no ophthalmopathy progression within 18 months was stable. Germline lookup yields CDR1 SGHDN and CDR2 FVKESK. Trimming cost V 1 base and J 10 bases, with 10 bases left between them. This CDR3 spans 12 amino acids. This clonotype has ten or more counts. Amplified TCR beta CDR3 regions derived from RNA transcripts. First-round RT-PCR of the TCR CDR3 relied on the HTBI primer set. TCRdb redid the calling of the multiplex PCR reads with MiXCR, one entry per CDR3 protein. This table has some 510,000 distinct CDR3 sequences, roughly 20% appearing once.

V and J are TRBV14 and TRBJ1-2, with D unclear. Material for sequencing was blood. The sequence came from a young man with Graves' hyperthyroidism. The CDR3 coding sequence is TGTGCCAGCAGCCAAGGGCAGGCTGACTACACCTTC. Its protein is CASSQGQADYTF. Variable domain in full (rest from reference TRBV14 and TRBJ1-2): EAGVTQFPSHSVIEKGQTVTLRCDPISGHDNLYWYRRVMGKEIKFLLHFVKESKQDESGMPNNRFLAERTGGTYSTLKVQPAELEDSGVYFCASSQGQADYTFGSGTRLTVV.